The source of this T cell receptor (beta chain) is a study of blood T cell repertoires in COVID-19. V dropped 6 bases and J dropped 0 bases, with 12 bases sitting between them. CDR3 length equals 15 residues. CDR1 MNHEY and CDR2 SVGAGI come from the germline V gene. This table comes from immunoSEQ multiplex PCR, and its TCRdb copy is limited to in-frame clones, with some not included. The table lists roughly 260,000 clones, roughly 80% of them singletons. The age range of participants was about 18 to 89 years, with residence in about two dozen US areas. Participants' reported clinical history set cohort assignment.

The sequencing input was PBMCs or T cells enriched from blood (not recorded which). The chain uses TRBV6-5 and TRBJ1-5; maybe TRBD1 (5 bases). The clonotype was recovered from a woman in her 40s who had been exposed to COVID-19. The CDR3 nucleotides are TGTGCCAGCAGGGGTTCAGGGCATAGCAATCAGCCCCAGCATTTT. Translation gives CASRGSGHSNQPQHF.